One sample yielded the 30 T cell receptor beta chains listed below, sequenced in a study of blood T cell repertoires in COVID-19. Here immunoSEQ multiplex PCR was the method, and the copy in TCRdb shows in-frame clones only, minus some. This table holds about 180,000 clones, about 81% found once. Sequenced sample: peripheral blood. Receptor source: a woman older than 75 with COVID-19, enrolled during active disease.

Turning to this clone: This same CDR3 is encoded by further DNA sequences in the sample. V usage is TRBV28 and J usage is TRBJ2-5; D might be TRBD2 (6 bases). Germline CDR1 is MDHEN and CDR2 is SYDVKM. The CDR3 sequence is 13 residues long. V lost 2 bases and J 5 bases, leaving 9 bases between the germline ends. CDR3 sequence: CASSLAGRETQYF. The DNA of the CDR3 is TGTGCCAGCAGTTTAGCAGGGAGGGAGACCCAGTACTTC.

The chain combines TRBV6-2 or TRBV6-3 with TRBJ2-1, with 8 bases matching TRBD2. The CDR3 contains 14 residues. Per the germline V gene, CDR1 is MNHEY and CDR2 is SVGEGT. Trimming removed 5 bases from V and 7 bases from J; junction bases left unmatched: 7. The CDR3 reads CASSRSGSPNEQFF. CDR3 in DNA: TGTGCCAGCAGTCGAAGCGGGAGCCCAAATGAGCAGTTCTTC.

The rearrangement links TRBV12-3 or TRBV12-4 to TRBJ2-7; tentative D call: TRBD1 (5 bases). The germline V and J ends were trimmed by 7 bases and 4 bases, with 14 bases remaining between them. This CDR3 is 13 amino acids long. CDR3 bases: TGTGCCAGCACCCTACAGGACCGTTACGAGCAGTACTTC. Amino acids: CASTLQDRYEQYF.

The genes are TRBV7-9 and TRBJ1-4; 8 bases map to TRBD1. Per germline, CDR1 SEHNR and CDR2 FQNEAQ (reference sequence). There are 15 residues in the CDR3. J lost 7 bases, V lost 0 bases, and 4 bases had no gene match. The CDR3 here is CASSLAAGGLEKLFF. Written as DNA, the CDR3 is TGTGCCAGCAGCTTAGCGGCAGGGGGCCTTGAAAAACTGTTTTTT. The full variable domain, with the rest looked up from reference TRBV7-9 and TRBJ1-4, is DTGVSQNPRHKITKRGQNVTFRCDPISEHNRLYWYRQTLGQGPEFLTYFQNEAQLEKSRLLSDRFSAERPKGSFSTLEIQRTEQGDSAMYLCASSLAAGGLEKLFFGSGTQLSVL.

This clone was seen a few times. V is TRBV5-4 and J is TRBJ2-1, with D perhaps matching TRBD1 (6 bases). Germline-derived CDR1 and CDR2 are SGHNT and YYREEE (reference sequence). This CDR3 has 16 amino acids. The V gene lost 0 bases and the J gene lost 0 bases, with 10 bases spanning the gap. The CDR3 sequence is CASSLEGVSSYNEQFF. In DNA form, the CDR3 reads TGTGCCAGCAGCTTGGAGGGGGTTAGCTCCTACAATGAGCAGTTCTTC. Full variable domain (outside the CDR3, taken from reference TRBV5-4 and TRBJ2-1): ETGVTQSPTHLIKTRGQQVTLRCSSQSGHNTVSWYQQALGQGPQFIFQYYREEENGRGNFPPRFSGLQFPNYSSELNVNALELDDSALYLCASSLEGVSSYNEQFFGPGTRLTVL.

The V call is TRBV6-5, the J call TRBJ1-1; perhaps TRBD1 as D (6 bases). Germline V CDR1 and CDR2: MNHEY, SVGAGI. The V end lost 8 bases, the J end lost 4 bases, and 17 bases lay between the germline ends. The CDR3 is 14 amino acids. CDR3 sequence reads: CASRRLGAGTEAFF. The CDR3 DNA follows: TGTGCCAGCCGACGATTGGGGGCCGGCACTGAAGCTTTCTTT.

This clone was seen only a few times. The J gene is TRBJ1-2, the V gene TRBV19; D is uncertain. Germline CDR1 and CDR2: LNHDA and SQIVND (reference sequence). The V and J ends lost 4 bases and 4 bases respectively, with 7 bases between them. The CDR3 covers 12 residues. CDR3 bases: TGTGCCAGTAGTAGGGCAGGCTATGGCTACACCTTC. Residues: CASSRAGYGYTF. Full variable domain (remainder filled in from reference TRBV19 and TRBJ1-2): DGGITQSPKYLFRKEGQNVTLSCEQNLNHDAMYWYRQDPGQGLRLIYYSQIVNDFQKGDIAEGYSVSREKKESFPLTVTSAQKNPTAFYLCASSRAGYGYTFGSGTRLTVV.

The V call is TRBV15, the J call TRBJ2-7; 8 bases fit TRBD2. This CDR3 has 14 residues. J was trimmed by 7 bases and V by 1 base; bases with no gene match: 6. Germline-derived CDR1 and CDR2 are LNHNV and YYDKDF (reference sequence). The CDR3 DNA follows: TGTGCCACCAGCAGAGCGGGAGGGCCCGGAGAGCAGTACTTC. Its protein product is CATSRAGGPGEQYF.

This clone was seen a single time. The chain combines TRBV3-1 (or the pseudogene TRBV3-2) with TRBJ2-7; 10 nucleotides align to TRBD2. CDR3 length: 16 residues. CDR1 LGHDT and CDR2 YNNKEL come from the germline V gene (reference sequence). Germline trimming cut 4 bases from V and 2 bases from J; bases unmatched to any gene: 8. CDR3 loop: CASSPPGLAATYEQYF. The CDR3 DNA sequence: TGTGCCAGCAGCCCCCCTGGACTAGCGGCAACCTACGAGCAGTACTTC.

The chain links TRBV27 to TRBJ1-6; possible D gene TRBD1, 5 bases. In germline, CDR1 is MNHEY, CDR2 SMNVEV (reference sequence). V was pared by 8 bases and J by 5 bases, with 13 bases between. CDR3 length equals 14 residues. CDR3 coding DNA: TGTGCCAGCGGACCAGGGTACCATAATTCACCCCTCCACTTT. Translated, it gives CASGPGYHNSPLHF.

The V call is TRBV2, the J call TRBJ2-3; maybe TRBD1 (6 bases). V dropped 4 bases and J dropped 1 base, with 18 bases sitting between them. Germline values: CDR1 SNHLY, CDR2 FYNNEI. This CDR3 has 17 amino acids. Here the CDR3 reads CASSALRSGTRTDTQYF. The CDR3 coding sequence is TGTGCCAGCAGTGCCCTTCGATCCGGGACACGCACAGATACGCAGTATTTT.

The genes are TRBV6-1 and TRBJ1-2; D may be TRBD1 (5 bases). Trimming left V 0 bases short and J 4 bases short, with 18 bases between. The CDR3 totals 17 residues. CDR1 is MNHNS and CDR2 is SASEGT in the germline V gene. This chain's CDR3 is CASSEALPGGSAYGYTF. Written as DNA, the CDR3 is TGTGCCAGCAGTGAAGCGCTTCCGGGGGGTTCGGCCTATGGCTACACCTTC.

The chain carries TRBV28 and TRBJ2-7, with TRBD1 matching over 7 bases. The CDR3 spans 13 residues. Germline V gene lookup returns CDR1 MDHEN and CDR2 SYDVKM. Trimming took 1 base from V and 9 from J; bases not matched to a gene: 6. CDR3 protein: CASSLLRGLGQYF. DNA for the CDR3: TGTGCCAGCAGTTTATTGAGGGGGCTAGGGCAGTACTTC.

In DNA, the CDR3 is TGTGCCAGCAGTTACCCCGCAGCGGGAGGGCGGTATGAGCAGTTCTTC. This encodes CASSYPAAGGRYEQFF. The genes are TRBV6-5 and TRBJ2-1; 10 bases agree with TRBD2. Trimming took 2 bases from V and 8 from J; bases not matched to a gene: 9. CDR3 size: 16 residues. Per the germline V gene, CDR1 is MNHEY and CDR2 is SVGAGI.

This clone was seen just once. The rearrangement uses TRBV11-1 and TRBJ1-1; D may be TRBD1 (5 bases). CDR1 and CDR2 from the germline V gene are SGHAT and FQDESV (reference sequence). Trimming took off 3 bases at V and 5 bases at J, with 16 bases between the two ends. The CDR3 length is 15 residues. The CDR3 DNA sequence: TGTGCCAGCAGCTTGTTTGGGAGGGGAGGTACTGAAGCTTTCTTT. Translation gives CASSLFGRGGTEAFF.

The chain joins TRBV5-5 to TRBJ2-7; 8 bases match TRBD1. CDR3 length: 15 residues. The germline CDR1 and CDR2 sequences are SGHKS and YYEKEE (reference sequence). The V gene end was trimmed by 0 bases and the J gene end by 3 bases; junction bases not matched to a gene: 5. CDR3 bases: TGTGCCAGCAGCTTGGGCCCAGGGGGCAACTACGAGCAGTACTTC. As protein: CASSLGPGGNYEQYF.

As regards this clone: Other DNA variants within this sample encode the same CDR3. V usage is TRBV7-2 and J usage is TRBJ1-2; TRBD1 matches at 7 bases. The CDR3 length is 13 residues. Germline-derived CDR1 and CDR2 are SGHTA and FQGNSA. Unmatched junction bases numbered 0, after V lost 3 bases and J lost 2 bases. CDR3 DNA: TGTGCCAGCAGCTTGGGACAGAACTATGGCTACACCTTC. Translating it yields CASSLGQNYGYTF.

This clone was recorded at least ten times. The rearrangement uses TRBV4-1 and TRBJ1-2, with 9 positions matching TRBD1. The germline V gene has CDR1 MGHRA and CDR2 YSYEKL. Trimming removed 4 bases from V and 3 bases from J; junction bases left unmatched: 6. The length of the CDR3 is 15 residues. The CDR3 sequence: CASSLGTGIDYGYTF. CDR3 bases: TGCGCCAGCAGCCTTGGGACAGGGATAGACTATGGCTACACCTTC.

The chain joins TRBV7-2 to TRBJ2-3; 9 bases map to TRBD2. Germline CDR1 and CDR2: SGHTA and FQGNSA. CDR3 size: 14 residues. V gave up 4 bases and J gave up 6 bases; unmatched junction bases: 5. Here the CDR3 reads CASSSSGDGDTQYF. The CDR3 DNA follows: TGTGCCAGCAGCTCTAGCGGGGACGGGGATACGCAGTATTTT. The whole variable domain, filled in from reference TRBV7-2 and TRBJ2-3, reads GAGVSQSPSNKVTEKGKDVELRCDPISGHTALYWYRQSLGQGLEFLIYFQGNSAPDKSGLPSDRFSAERTGGSVSTLTIQRTQQEDSAVYLCASSSSGDGDTQYFGPGTRLTVL.

J is TRBJ1-1 and V is TRBV6-5; unclear D gene. The CDR3 length is 14 residues. From germline, CDR1 is MNHEY and CDR2 SVGAGI. V dropped 0 bases and J dropped 6 bases, with 11 bases sitting between them. The DNA for the CDR3 is TGTGCCAGCAGTTACTCGACTATCGGGGCTGAAGCTTTCTTT. Translated: CASSYSTIGAEAFF.

The V gene is TRBV6-5, the J gene TRBJ2-2; a weak D match, TRBD1 (5 bases). Germline lookup yields CDR1 MNHEY and CDR2 SVGAGI. V shed 7 bases and J shed 3 bases, with 15 bases lying between them. The CDR3 loop spans 15 amino acids. The CDR3 coding sequence is TGTGCCAGCACCCGTGACGACAGTCACACCGGGGAGCTGTTTTTT. Protein product: CASTRDDSHTGELFF.

The V call is TRBV27, the J call TRBJ2-1, with D perhaps matching TRBD1 (5 bases). The CDR3 is 15 amino acids. The V and J ends lost 6 bases and 0 bases respectively, with 12 bases between them. Germline CDR1 is MNHEY and CDR2 is SMNVEV (reference sequence). Here the CDR3 DNA reads TGTGCCAGCAGATACAGGCGAAGCTCCTACAATGAGCAGTTCTTC. This sequence encodes CASRYRRSSYNEQFF.

J is TRBJ2-1 and V is TRBV27; TRBD2 matches 10 bases. Trimming at V came to 6 bases and at J to 1 base, leaving 3 bases not matched to a gene. This CDR3 spans 15 amino acids. The germline V gene has CDR1 MNHEY and CDR2 SMNVEV (reference sequence). The DNA of the CDR3 is TGTGCCAGCAGGGAACTAGCGGGATCCTACAATGAGCAGTTCTTC. Translation: CASRELAGSYNEQFF.

This sequence joins TRBV18 and TRBJ2-7; weak D call: TRBD1 (6 bases). The V gene's germline CDR1 is KGHSH and CDR2 LQKENI. This CDR3 is built from 16 residues. Trimming shortened V by 0 bases and J by 0 bases, and 12 bases separated the two germline ends. CDR3 in DNA: TGTGCCAGCTCACCACCGTGGACAGCCAACTCCTACGAGCAGTACTTC. The encoded protein is CASSPPWTANSYEQYF.

The chain is built from TRBV27 and TRBJ1-6; unclear D gene. The CDR3 consists of 13 residues. The V gene lost 5 bases and the J gene lost 0 bases, with 2 bases spanning the gap. From germline, CDR1 is MNHEY and CDR2 SMNVEV (reference sequence). The CDR3 DNA is TGTGCCAGCAGTCTCTCCTATAATTCACCCCTCCACTTT. It yields the protein CASSLSYNSPLHF.

The gene calls are TRBV5-1 and TRBJ2-3; D remains unclear. V was clipped by 0 bases and J by 1 base, with 6 bases between them. The V gene's germline CDR1 is SGHRS and CDR2 YFSETQ. The CDR3 length is 14 residues. The CDR3: CASSLASRTDTQYF. DNA of the CDR3: TGCGCCAGCAGCTTGGCGAGCCGCACAGATACGCAGTATTTT.

The table lists this clone with a few counts. This chain links TRBV7-6 with TRBJ1-6; no clear D gene. Trimming pared 2 bases from V and 9 bases from J, leaving 14 bases between. The CDR3 is 15 residues long. The germline CDR1 and CDR2 sequences are SGHVS and FNYEAQ. This chain's CDR3 is CASSLSPGVGSPLHF. The CDR3, as DNA: TGTGCCAGCAGCTTAAGTCCCGGGGTGGGTTCACCCCTCCACTTT.

In this sample, this clone turned up a few times. The chain is built from TRBV19 and TRBJ1-5, with D possibly being TRBD1 (6 bases). With 4 bases removed from V and 2 bases from J, the gap between germline ends came to 15 bases. Germline-derived CDR1 and CDR2 are LNHDA and SQIVND (reference sequence). The CDR3 runs 16 residues. Here the CDR3 DNA reads TGTGCCAGTAGTAGGGATATAGGGGGGGGCAATCAGCCCCAGCATTTT. Protein product: CASSRDIGGGNQPQHF.

This rearrangement joins TRBV24-1 to TRBJ2-1, with D possibly TRBD1 on 6 matching bases. The V gene's germline CDR1 is KGHDR and CDR2 SFDVKD. The CDR3 length is 16 residues. Trimming removed 0 bases from V and 1 base from J, with 9 bases in between. In nucleotides, the CDR3 is TGTGCCACCAGTGATTTGTCACAGGGTTCCTACAATGAGCAGTTCTTC. Residues: CATSDLSQGSYNEQFF.

The genes are TRBV19 and TRBJ2-1, with TRBD2 identical over 11 bases. The CDR3 spans 15 residues. After removal of 10 bases from V and 5 bases from J, the junction contained 10 bases not matched to a gene. Germline V CDR1 and CDR2: LNHDA, SQIVND (reference sequence). CDR3: CATLQLAGANNEQFF. DNA of the CDR3: TGTGCCACCTTACAACTAGCGGGGGCGAACAATGAGCAGTTCTTC.